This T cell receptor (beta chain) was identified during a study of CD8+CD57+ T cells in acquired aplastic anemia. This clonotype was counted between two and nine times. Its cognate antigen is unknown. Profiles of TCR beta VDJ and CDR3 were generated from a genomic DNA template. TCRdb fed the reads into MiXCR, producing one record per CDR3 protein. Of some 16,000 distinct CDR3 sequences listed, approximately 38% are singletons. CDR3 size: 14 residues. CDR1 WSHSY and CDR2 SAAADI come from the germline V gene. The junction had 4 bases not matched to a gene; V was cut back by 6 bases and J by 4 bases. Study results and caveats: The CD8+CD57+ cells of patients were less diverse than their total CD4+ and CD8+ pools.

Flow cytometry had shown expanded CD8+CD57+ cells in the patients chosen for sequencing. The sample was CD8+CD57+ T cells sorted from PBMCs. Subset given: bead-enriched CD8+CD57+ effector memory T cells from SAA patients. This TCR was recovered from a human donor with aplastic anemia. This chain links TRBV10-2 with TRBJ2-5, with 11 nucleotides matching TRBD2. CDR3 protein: CASRSSGGSETQYF. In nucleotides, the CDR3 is TGCGCCAGCAGATCTAGCGGGGGGTCAGAGACCCAGTACTTC.